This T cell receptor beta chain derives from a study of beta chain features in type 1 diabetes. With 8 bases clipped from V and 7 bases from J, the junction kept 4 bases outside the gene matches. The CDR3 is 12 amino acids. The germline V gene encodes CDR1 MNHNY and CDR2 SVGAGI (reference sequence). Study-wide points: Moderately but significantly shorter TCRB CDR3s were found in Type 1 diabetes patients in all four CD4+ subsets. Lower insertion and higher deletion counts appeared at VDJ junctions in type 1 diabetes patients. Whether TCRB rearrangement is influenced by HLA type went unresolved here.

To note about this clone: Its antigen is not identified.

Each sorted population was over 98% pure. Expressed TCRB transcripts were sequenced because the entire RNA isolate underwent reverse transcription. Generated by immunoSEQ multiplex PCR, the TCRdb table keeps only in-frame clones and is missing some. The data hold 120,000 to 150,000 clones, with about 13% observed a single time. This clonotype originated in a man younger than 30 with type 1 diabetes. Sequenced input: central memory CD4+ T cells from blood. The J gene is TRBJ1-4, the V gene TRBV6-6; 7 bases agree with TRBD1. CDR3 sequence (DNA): TGTGCCAGCGGGCGACAGGGTGAAAAACTGTTTTTT. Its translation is CASGRQGEKLFF.